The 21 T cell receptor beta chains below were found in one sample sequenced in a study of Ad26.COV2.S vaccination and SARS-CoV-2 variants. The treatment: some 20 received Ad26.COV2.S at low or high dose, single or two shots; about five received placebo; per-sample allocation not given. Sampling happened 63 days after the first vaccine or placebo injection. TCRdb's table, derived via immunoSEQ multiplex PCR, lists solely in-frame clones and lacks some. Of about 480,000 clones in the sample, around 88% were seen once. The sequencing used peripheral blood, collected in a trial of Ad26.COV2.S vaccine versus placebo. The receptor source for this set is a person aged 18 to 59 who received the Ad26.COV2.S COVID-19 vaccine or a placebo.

The CDR3 spells CASSLQGQQRTAFF. The CDR3 coding sequence is TGTGCCAGCAGCTTGCAGGGACAGCAAAGAACAGCTTTCTTT. V and J are TRBV5-6 and TRBJ1-1, with 7 nucleotides matching TRBD1. The trim removed 1 base at V and 10 bases at J, leaving 10 bases unmatched. The V gene's germline CDR1 is SGHDT and CDR2 YYEEEE. CDR3 size: 14 residues.

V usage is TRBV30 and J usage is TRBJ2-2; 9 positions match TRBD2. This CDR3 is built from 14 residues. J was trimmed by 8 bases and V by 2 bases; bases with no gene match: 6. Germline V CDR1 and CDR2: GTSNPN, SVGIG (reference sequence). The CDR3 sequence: CAWSRVAGVGELFF. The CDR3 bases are TGTGCCTGGAGTAGAGTAGCGGGAGTGGGGGAGCTGTTTTTT. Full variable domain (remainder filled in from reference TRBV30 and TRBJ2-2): SQTIHQWPATLVQPVGSPLSLECTVEGTSNPNLYWYRQAAGRGLQLLFYSVGIGQISSEVPQNLSASRPQDRQFILSSKKLLLSDSGFYLCAWSRVAGVGELFFGEGSRLTVL.

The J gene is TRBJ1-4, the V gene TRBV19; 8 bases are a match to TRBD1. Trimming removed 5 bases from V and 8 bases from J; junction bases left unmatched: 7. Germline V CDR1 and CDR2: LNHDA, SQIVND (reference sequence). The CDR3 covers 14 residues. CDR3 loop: CASSHRGSREKLFF. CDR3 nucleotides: TGTGCCAGTAGTCACAGGGGGTCGAGGGAAAAACTGTTTTTT.

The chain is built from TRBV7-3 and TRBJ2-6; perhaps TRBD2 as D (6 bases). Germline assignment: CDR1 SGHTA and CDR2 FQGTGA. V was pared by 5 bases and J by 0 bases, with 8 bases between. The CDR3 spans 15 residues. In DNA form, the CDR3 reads TGTGCCAGCAGCCCCGGGGGCTCTGGGGCCAACGTCCTGACTTTC. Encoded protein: CASSPGGSGANVLTF.

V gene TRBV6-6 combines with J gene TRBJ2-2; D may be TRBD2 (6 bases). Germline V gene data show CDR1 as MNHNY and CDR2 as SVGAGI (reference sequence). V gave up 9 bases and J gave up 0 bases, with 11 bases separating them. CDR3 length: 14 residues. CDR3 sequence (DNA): TGTGCCAGTCCGCGGGACGCGAACACCGGGGAGCTGTTTTTT. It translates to CASPRDANTGELFF.

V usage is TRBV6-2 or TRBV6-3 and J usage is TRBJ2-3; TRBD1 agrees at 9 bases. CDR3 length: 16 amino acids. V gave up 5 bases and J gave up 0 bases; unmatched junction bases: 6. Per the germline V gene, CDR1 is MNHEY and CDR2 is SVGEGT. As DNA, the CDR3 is TGTGCCAGCAGTGGGGGACAGGGAAGGAGCACAGATACGCAGTATTTT. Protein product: CASSGGQGRSTDTQYF.

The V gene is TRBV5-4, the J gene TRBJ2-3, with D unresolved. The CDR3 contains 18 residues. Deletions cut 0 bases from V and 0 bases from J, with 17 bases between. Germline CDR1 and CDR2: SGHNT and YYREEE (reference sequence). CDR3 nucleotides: TGTGCCAGCAGCTTGGATGGCACGACCCCTGCTAGCACAGATACGCAGTATTTT. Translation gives CASSLDGTTPASTDTQYF.

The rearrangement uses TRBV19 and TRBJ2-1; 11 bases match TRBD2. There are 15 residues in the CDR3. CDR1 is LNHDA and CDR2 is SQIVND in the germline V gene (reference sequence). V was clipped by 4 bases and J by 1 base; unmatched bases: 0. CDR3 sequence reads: CASSTSGRSYNEQFF. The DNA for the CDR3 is TGTGCCAGTAGTACTAGCGGGAGGTCCTACAATGAGCAGTTCTTC.

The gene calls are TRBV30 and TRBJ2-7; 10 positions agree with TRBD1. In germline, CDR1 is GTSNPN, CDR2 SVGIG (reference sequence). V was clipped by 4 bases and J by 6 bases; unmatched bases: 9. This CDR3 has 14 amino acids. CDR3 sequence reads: CAWTVRQGASEQYF. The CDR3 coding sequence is TGTGCCTGGACTGTGCGACAGGGGGCAAGCGAGCAGTACTTC.

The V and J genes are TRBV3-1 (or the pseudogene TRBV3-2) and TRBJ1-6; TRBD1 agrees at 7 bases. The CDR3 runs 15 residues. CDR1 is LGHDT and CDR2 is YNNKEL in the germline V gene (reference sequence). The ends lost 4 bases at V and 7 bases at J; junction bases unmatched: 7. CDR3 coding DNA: TGTGCCAGCAGCCGCCGGACAGGCAAGAATTCACCCCTCCACTTT. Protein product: CASSRRTGKNSPLHF.

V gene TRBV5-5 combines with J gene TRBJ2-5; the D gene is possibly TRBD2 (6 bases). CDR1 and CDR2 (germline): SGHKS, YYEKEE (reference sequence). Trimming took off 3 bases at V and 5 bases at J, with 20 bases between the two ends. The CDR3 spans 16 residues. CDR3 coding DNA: TGTGCCAGCAGCTCGCCGGTCATCCGAGGAGGGGAGACCCAGTACTTC. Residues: CASSSPVIRGGETQYF.

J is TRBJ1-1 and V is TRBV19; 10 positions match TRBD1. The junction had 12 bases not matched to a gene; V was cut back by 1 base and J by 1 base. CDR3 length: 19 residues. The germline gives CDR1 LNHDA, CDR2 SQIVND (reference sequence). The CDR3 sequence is CASSIAGRSGTGENTEAFF. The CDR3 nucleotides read TGTGCCAGTAGTATAGCCGGACGGTCGGGGACAGGGGAGAACACTGAAGCTTTCTTT.

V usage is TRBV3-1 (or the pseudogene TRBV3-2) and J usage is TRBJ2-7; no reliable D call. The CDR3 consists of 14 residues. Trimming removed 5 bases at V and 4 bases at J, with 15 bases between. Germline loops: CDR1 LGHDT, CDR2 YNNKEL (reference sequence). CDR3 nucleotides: TGTGCCAGCAGCGGCTACGTCCCTTCTTACGAGCAGTACTTC. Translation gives CASSGYVPSYEQYF.

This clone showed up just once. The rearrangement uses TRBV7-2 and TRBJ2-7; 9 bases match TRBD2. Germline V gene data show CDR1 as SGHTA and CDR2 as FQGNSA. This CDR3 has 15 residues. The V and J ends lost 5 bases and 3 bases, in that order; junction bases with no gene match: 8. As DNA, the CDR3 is TGTGCCAGCAGCGAAGCGGGAGGCCGGGGCTACGAGCAGTACTTC. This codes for CASSEAGGRGYEQYF.

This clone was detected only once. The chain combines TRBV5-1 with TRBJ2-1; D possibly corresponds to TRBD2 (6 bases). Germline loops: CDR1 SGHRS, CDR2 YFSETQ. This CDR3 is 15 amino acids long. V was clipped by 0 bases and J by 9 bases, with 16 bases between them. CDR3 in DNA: TGCGCCAGCAGCTTGGGCGCCGGGGCCGGGGGTGAGCAGTTCTTC. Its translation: CASSLGAGAGGEQFF.

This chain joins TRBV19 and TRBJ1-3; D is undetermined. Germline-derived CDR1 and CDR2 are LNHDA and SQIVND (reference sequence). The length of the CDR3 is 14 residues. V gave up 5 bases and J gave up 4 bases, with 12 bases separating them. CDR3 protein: CASSEPRPGNTIYF. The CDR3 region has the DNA TGTGCCAGTAGTGAGCCGAGACCGGGAAACACCATATATTTT.

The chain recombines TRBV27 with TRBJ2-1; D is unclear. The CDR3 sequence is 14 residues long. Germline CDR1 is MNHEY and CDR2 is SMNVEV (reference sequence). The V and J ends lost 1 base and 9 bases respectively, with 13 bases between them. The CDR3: CASSLYQDGAEQFF. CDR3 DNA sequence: TGTGCCAGCAGTTTATATCAGGACGGAGCTGAGCAGTTCTTC.

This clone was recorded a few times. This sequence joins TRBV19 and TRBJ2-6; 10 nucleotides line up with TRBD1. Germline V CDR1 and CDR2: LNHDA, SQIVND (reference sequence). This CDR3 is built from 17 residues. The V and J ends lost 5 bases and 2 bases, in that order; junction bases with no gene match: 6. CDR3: CASSPRGTGAGANVLTF. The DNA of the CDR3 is TGTGCCAGTAGTCCCAGAGGGACAGGGGCTGGGGCCAACGTCCTGACTTTC. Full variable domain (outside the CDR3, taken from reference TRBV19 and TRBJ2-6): DGGITQSPKYLFRKEGQNVTLSCEQNLNHDAMYWYRQDPGQGLRLIYYSQIVNDFQKGDIAEGYSVSREKKESFPLTVTSAQKNPTAFYLCASSPRGTGAGANVLTFGAGSRLTVL.

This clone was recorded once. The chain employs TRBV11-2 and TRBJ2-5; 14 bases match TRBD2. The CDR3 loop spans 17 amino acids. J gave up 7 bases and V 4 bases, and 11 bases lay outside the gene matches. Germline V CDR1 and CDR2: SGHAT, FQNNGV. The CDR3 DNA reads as TGTGCCAGCAGCTCCTTGAGGACTAGCGGGAGGTCGGGGACCCAGTACTTC. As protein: CASSSLRTSGRSGTQYF.

The CDR3 spells CASSLRPTAKETQYF. The DNA of the CDR3 is TGTGCCAGCAGCTTAAGGCCGACTGCAAAAGAGACCCAGTACTTC. The chain employs TRBV11-3 and TRBJ2-5; D is unresolved. The length of the CDR3 is 15 residues. Germline V gives CDR1 SGHNT, CDR2 YENEEA. Trimming removed 2 bases from V and 3 bases from J, with 13 bases in between.

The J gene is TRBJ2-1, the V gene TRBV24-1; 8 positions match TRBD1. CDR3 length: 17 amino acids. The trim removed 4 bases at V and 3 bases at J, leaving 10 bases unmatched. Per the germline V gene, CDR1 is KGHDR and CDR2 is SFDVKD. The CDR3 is CATSEKTGTGRYNEQFF. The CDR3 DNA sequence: TGTGCCACCAGTGAAAAAACCGGGACAGGCCGCTACAATGAGCAGTTCTTC.